A single sample is the source of the 3 T cell receptor beta chains below, sequenced in a study of T cells in Graves' hyperthyroidism and ophthalmopathy. It was RNA transcripts that yielded the amplified TCR beta CDR3 regions. The TCR CDR3 was amplified in a first-round RT-PCR using the HTBI primer set. One entry per CDR3 protein results from TCRdb running MiXCR on the multiplex PCR reads. The sample consists of a few hundred thousand distinct CDR3 sequences, 15% to 18% of them appearing once. Sequencing was carried out using blood. These receptors all stem from a woman aged 25 to 39 with Graves' hyperthyroidism.

This clonotype was seen many times. The chain links TRBV2 to TRBJ1-1, with D possibly TRBD1 on 5 matching bases. Germline V lookup: CDR1 SNHLY, CDR2 FYNNEI. V was clipped by 6 bases and J by 12 bases, with 11 bases between them. This CDR3 is 10 amino acids long. CDR3 region: CASRGGTPFF. In DNA form, the CDR3 reads TGTGCCAGCAGGGGCGGGACTCCTTTCTTT. Complete variable domain (other parts from reference TRBV2 and TRBJ1-1): EPEVTQTPSHQVTQMGQEVILRCVPISNHLYFYWYRQILGQKVEFLVSFYNNEISEKSEIFDDQFSVERPDGSNFTLKIRSTKLEDSAMYFCASRGGTPFFGQGTRLTVV.

The CDR3 region is CSVERSAIYGYTF. Here the CDR3 DNA reads TGCAGCGTGGAAAGGTCCGCCATCTATGGCTACACCTTC. The rearrangement joins TRBV29-1 to TRBJ1-2; D remains ambiguous. The CDR3 sequence is 13 residues long. CDR1 and CDR2 (germline): SQVTM, ANQGSEA. Deletions cut 6 bases from V and 4 bases from J, with 15 bases between.

A remark on this clonotype: A junction boundary mismatches the germline segment, possibly from a read error. The chain links TRBV5-5 to TRBJ1-1; D is possibly TRBD1 (5 bases). This CDR3 region has 15 residues. Germline CDR1 SGHKS, CDR2 YYEKEE (reference sequence). CDR3 bases: TGCGCCAGCAGCGCGGCGGGATGGGGGGACACTGAAGCTTTCTTT. Protein sequence: CASSAAGWGDTEAFF.